A single sample is the source of the 17 T cell receptor beta chains below, sequenced in a study of T cells in Graves' hyperthyroidism and ophthalmopathy (dated by TCRdb to about 2019). Libraries came from multiplex PCR. Sequenced on an Illumina HiSeq 2000. TCR beta CDR3 regions were amplified from RNA transcripts. A first-round RT-PCR of the TCR CDR3 used the HTBI primer set with the Qiagen OneStep RT-PCR kit. Starting from the raw public reads, TCRdb applied fastp trimming at Q25, assembled clones with MiXCR and retained in-frame beta chains. Records with the same CDR3 protein are collapsed into one entry carrying the most frequent genes and DNA. The sample data list about 280,000 distinct CDR3 sequences, and 20% to 25% of these were observed just once. The top ten hold roughly 24% of the sample. The sequencing input was blood. These receptors all come from a man aged 35 to 55 with Graves' hyperthyroidism that later progressed to Graves' ophthalmopathy.

This clonotype was seen ten or more times. This sequence joins TRBV6-1 and TRBJ2-3, with D unclear. CDR1 is MNHNS, CDR2 SASEGT, per germline. The CDR3 is made up of 14 amino acids. Trimming pared 6 bases from V and 4 bases from J, leaving 14 bases between. The CDR3 protein is CASSRSVASDTQYF. In nucleotides, the CDR3 is TGTGCCAGCAGCCGTTCCGTGGCATCAGATACGCAGTATTTT.

This rearrangement joins TRBV7-2 to TRBJ2-5, with 7 bases lining up with TRBD1. In germline, CDR1 is SGHTA, CDR2 FQGNSA. Trimming cost V 1 base and J 3 bases; bases outside gene matches: 5. This CDR3 contains 15 residues. The CDR3 sequence: CASSLGQGEEETQYF. CDR3 bases: TGTGCCAGCAGCTTAGGGCAGGGGGAAGAAGAGACCCAGTACTTC.

The chain carries TRBV12-3 or TRBV12-4 and TRBJ1-2; TRBD1 matches at 8 bases. V shed 5 bases, J shed 4 bases, and the junction held 6 bases outside the gene matches. CDR3 size: 14 residues. The CDR3 nucleotides are TGTGCCAGCAGTCCATCACAGGGGGGCTATGGCTACACCTTC. Protein: CASSPSQGGYGYTF.

This clonotype was seen at least ten times. The V call is TRBV6-5, the J call TRBJ2-2; maybe TRBD1 (5 bases). Looked up from germline, CDR1 is MNHEY and CDR2 is SVGAGI. Trimming left V 6 bases short and J 5 bases short, with 13 bases between. The CDR3 runs to 14 residues. In DNA form, the CDR3 reads TGTGCCAGCAGACCCCGCCCAGGGACCGGGGAGCTGTTTTTT. Translated: CASRPRPGTGELFF.

This sequence joins TRBV20-1 and TRBJ2-4; 7 nucleotides match TRBD2. Trimming cost V 2 bases and J 15 bases; bases outside gene matches: 16. Germline V CDR1 and CDR2: DFQATT, SNEGSKA (reference sequence). CDR3 length: 14 amino acids. The CDR3: CSARTGLPPGFSYF. The DNA for the CDR3 is TGCAGTGCTAGAACGGGACTACCACCGGGTTTCTCGTACTTC.

This clonotype was observed many times. The chain couples TRBV20-1 to TRBJ2-7; D remains unclear. The V and J ends lost 5 bases and 1 base respectively, with 12 bases between them. This CDR3 is 13 amino acids long. The germline gives CDR1 DFQATT, CDR2 SNEGSKA (reference sequence). The CDR3 spells CSAAKYRSYEQYF. DNA for the CDR3: TGCAGTGCTGCAAAATATCGGTCCTACGAGCAGTACTTC.

This clonotype was picked up many times. This chain joins TRBV2 and TRBJ2-2, with 9 bases lining up with TRBD1. This CDR3 is 15 amino acids long. CDR1 is SNHLY, CDR2 FYNNEI, per germline. After removal of 7 bases from V and 2 bases from J, the junction contained 5 bases not matched to a gene. Here the CDR3 reads CASKPTGGNTGELFF. CDR3 DNA sequence: TGTGCCAGCAAACCGACAGGGGGTAACACCGGGGAGCTGTTTTTT.

This clonotype was observed many times. This rearrangement joins TRBV7-2 to TRBJ2-5; 10 nucleotides align to TRBD2. Unmatched junction bases numbered 8, after V lost 5 bases and J lost 5 bases. Germline CDR1 and CDR2: SGHTA and FQGNSA. The CDR3 contains 15 residues. In nucleotides, the CDR3 is TGTGCCAGCAGCCGCGATAGCGGGAGGTCCGAGACCCAGTACTTC. Its protein product is CASSRDSGRSETQYF. Full variable domain (missing parts from reference TRBV7-2 and TRBJ2-5): GAGVSQSPSNKVTEKGKDVELRCDPISGHTALYWYRQSLGQGLEFLIYFQGNSAPDKSGLPSDRFSAERTGGSVSTLTIQRTQQEDSAVYLCASSRDSGRSETQYFGPGTRLLVL.

This clonotype has at least ten counts. The rearrangement uses TRBV7-9 and TRBJ2-5, with D perhaps TRBD1 (7 bases). Germline V lookup: CDR1 SEHNR, CDR2 FQNEAQ (reference sequence). Trimming stripped 4 bases from V and 5 bases from J, with 14 bases between. The CDR3 length is 14 residues. The CDR3 coding sequence is TGTGCCAGCAGCTACCGGACAGGAGGGGAGACCCAGTACTTC. Translation: CASSYRTGGETQYF.

This clonotype was found many times. The genes are TRBV12-3 or TRBV12-4 and TRBJ2-5, with D possibly TRBD2 on 6 matching bases. The germline V and J ends were trimmed by 4 bases and 2 bases, with 8 bases remaining between them. The CDR3 consists of 13 residues. CDR3 in DNA: TGTGCCAGCAGTTCTGGGACTCAAGAGACCCAGTACTTC. It encodes CASSSGTQETQYF.

The gene calls are TRBV7-2 and TRBJ2-7; no reliable D call. The V gene lost 1 base and the J gene lost 3 bases, with 7 bases spanning the gap. CDR1 and CDR2 (germline): SGHTA, FQGNSA. The CDR3 has 13 amino acids. For the CDR3, the DNA is TGTGCCAGCAGCTTAGTTTTGGTCTACGAGCAGTACTTC. It translates to CASSLVLVYEQYF. Full variable domain (remainder filled in from reference TRBV7-2 and TRBJ2-7): GAGVSQSPSNKVTEKGKDVELRCDPISGHTALYWYRQSLGQGLEFLIYFQGNSAPDKSGLPSDRFSAERTGGSVSTLTIQRTQQEDSAVYLCASSLVLVYEQYFGPGTRLTVT.

This chain connects TRBV6-1 to TRBJ2-4; tentatively, D is TRBD1 (6 bases). Per the germline V gene, CDR1 is MNHNS and CDR2 is SASEGT. The V gene lost 3 bases and the J gene lost 2 bases, with 14 bases spanning the gap. The CDR3 totals 16 residues. The CDR3 region is CASSDGWGPPKNIQYF. The CDR3 DNA follows: TGTGCCAGCAGTGATGGGTGGGGGCCCCCCAAAAACATTCAGTACTTC.

This clonotype has at least ten counts. The genes are TRBV28 and TRBJ1-5; TRBD1 matches 10 bases. The germline CDR1 and CDR2 sequences are MDHEN and SYDVKM. Unmatched junction bases numbered 7, after V lost 3 bases and J lost 2 bases. This CDR3 contains 17 residues. The CDR3 loop reads CASSFDRGLLGNQPQHF. In DNA form, the CDR3 reads TGTGCCAGCAGTTTCGACAGGGGGCTTTTGGGCAATCAGCCCCAGCATTTT.

As regards this clonotype: The junction does not match germline at one end; this may be a read error. The chain recombines TRBV12-3 or TRBV12-4 with TRBJ2-5, with D maybe TRBD2 (6 bases). The CDR3 is made up of 16 amino acids. The CDR3 sequence is CASNLVNGGYQETQYF. CDR3 coding DNA: TGTGCCAGCAATTTAGTGAACGGAGGGTACCAAGAGACCCAGTACTTC.

At least ten counts were recorded for this clonotype. The chain carries TRBV4-2 and TRBJ1-5, with 8 bases lining up with TRBD1. The CDR3 extends over 20 amino acids. Germline CDR1 LGHNA, CDR2 YNFKEQ. V lost 4 bases and J lost 4; bases outside the gene matches: 21. The CDR3 region is CASSRQGLVPLKYSNQPQHF. DNA for the CDR3: TGTGCCAGCAGCCGACAGGGGCTTGTGCCCCTAAAATACTCGAATCAGCCCCAGCATTTT.

This clonotype was detected ten times or more. The chain links TRBV20-1 to TRBJ2-7; tentatively, D is TRBD2 (6 bases). Trimming removed 5 bases from V and 2 bases from J, with 13 bases in between. The CDR3 extends over 13 amino acids. Germline loops: CDR1 DFQATT, CDR2 SNEGSKA (reference sequence). The CDR3 region is CSALAGGTYEQYF. The CDR3 coding sequence is TGCAGTGCTCTGGCCGGGGGAACCTACGAGCAGTACTTC.

There are many counts of this clonotype. CDR3 DNA: TGTGCCAGCAGTCTGGGGTGGGGGCCTTGGAGAGGCTACACCTTC. This sequence encodes CASSLGWGPWRGYTF. The chain has TRBV28 and TRBJ1-2; D possibly corresponds to TRBD1 (6 bases). The CDR3 has 15 amino acids. Trimming removed 5 bases at V and 8 bases at J, with 21 bases between. Germline loops: CDR1 MDHEN, CDR2 SYDVKM.